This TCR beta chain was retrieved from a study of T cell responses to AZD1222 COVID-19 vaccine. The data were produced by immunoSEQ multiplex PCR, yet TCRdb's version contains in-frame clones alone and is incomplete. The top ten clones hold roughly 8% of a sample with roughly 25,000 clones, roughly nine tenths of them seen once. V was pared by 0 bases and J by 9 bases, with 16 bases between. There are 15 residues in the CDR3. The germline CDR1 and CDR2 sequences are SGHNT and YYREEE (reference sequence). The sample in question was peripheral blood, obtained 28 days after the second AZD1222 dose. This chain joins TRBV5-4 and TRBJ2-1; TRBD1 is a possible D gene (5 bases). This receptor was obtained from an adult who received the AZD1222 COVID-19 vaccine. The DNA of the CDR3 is TGTGCCAGCAGCTTGGATTGGGGCGCGCGAGGTGAGCAGTTCTTC. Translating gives CASSLDWGARGEQFF.